These 17 T cell receptor beta chains came from one sample sequenced in a study of T cells in Graves' hyperthyroidism and ophthalmopathy. Template material for amplifying TCR beta CDR3 regions consisted of RNA transcripts. RT-PCR in the first round (using the HTBI primer set) targeted the TCR CDR3. TCRdb passed the multiplex PCR reads through MiXCR, listing each CDR3 protein once. This table holds about 250,000 distinct CDR3 sequences, roughly 22% found once. Sequenced sample: blood. The receptors were sampled from a young man with Graves' ophthalmopathy.

Many counts were recorded for this clonotype. The chain has TRBV20-1 and TRBJ1-1; 9 nucleotides agree with TRBD1. CDR1 and CDR2 (germline): DFQATT, SNEGSKA (reference sequence). The CDR3 sequence is 13 residues long. Losses at the gene ends were 6 bases for V and 5 bases for J; bases not matched to a gene: 7. The CDR3 region is CSASTGGRTEAFF. CDR3 in DNA: TGCAGTGCCTCGACAGGGGGGCGGACTGAAGCTTTCTTT.

This clonotype has a handful of counts. V usage is TRBV3-1 and J usage is TRBJ1-5; D not resolved. The ends were cut back, 0 bases at V and 6 bases at J, with 9 bases in the middle. CDR1 is LGHDT, CDR2 YNNKEL, per germline (reference sequence). CDR3 length equals 14 residues. CDR3 region: CASSQDQAAQPQHF. In DNA, the CDR3 is TGTGCCAGCAGCCAAGATCAGGCAGCTCAGCCCCAGCATTTT.

In its sample, this clonotype was seen many times. The genes are TRBV9 and TRBJ2-5; the D gene is possibly TRBD2 (6 bases). CDR1 SGDLS and CDR2 YYNGEE come from the germline V gene. The CDR3 is 16 amino acids. Trimming pared 0 bases from V and 4 bases from J, leaving 16 bases between. The CDR3 DNA sequence: TGTGCCAGCAGCGTAGGAGGCGAGGCGGGAAGAGAGACCCAGTACTTC. This gives the protein CASSVGGEAGRETQYF.

This clonotype was found many times. J is TRBJ1-2 and V is TRBV28; TRBD1 is a possible D gene (5 bases). CDR3 length: 15 amino acids. The V gene lost 5 bases and the J gene lost 2 bases, with 15 bases spanning the gap. Germline CDR1 MDHEN, CDR2 SYDVKM. The CDR3 sequence: CASSRPGRTNYGYTF. The CDR3 region has the DNA TGTGCCAGCAGTCGACCGGGACGCACCAACTATGGCTACACCTTC.

The chain is built from TRBV9 and TRBJ1-5, with 7 bases that match TRBD1. The V gene's germline CDR1 is SGDLS and CDR2 YYNGEE. V gave up 3 bases and J gave up 8 bases; unmatched junction bases: 8. The CDR3 has 14 amino acids. The CDR3 loop is CASSADRVSEPQHF. CDR3 sequence (DNA): TGTGCCAGCAGCGCTGACAGGGTTAGCGAGCCCCAGCATTTT.

The CDR3: CASSTAGDGQFF. CDR3 DNA: TGTGCCAGCAGTACAGCGGGAGATGGGCAGTTCTTC. V usage is TRBV6-1 and J usage is TRBJ2-1; TRBD2 aligns across 8 bases. Germline loops: CDR1 MNHNS, CDR2 SASEGT. V was clipped by 5 bases and J by 12 bases; unmatched bases: 6. The CDR3 consists of 12 residues.

This clonotype showed up many times. V usage is TRBV11-1 and J usage is TRBJ2-1, with D possibly TRBD2 on 6 matching bases. V lost 7 bases and J 7 bases, leaving 14 bases between the germline ends. Germline lookup yields CDR1 SGHAT and CDR2 FQDESV (reference sequence). CDR3 length: 13 residues. The CDR3 here is CASTPGVRNEQFF. As DNA, the CDR3 is TGTGCCAGCACCCCGGGAGTCAGGAATGAGCAGTTCTTC.

The chain joins TRBV3-1 to TRBJ2-6; 9 nucleotides match TRBD1. This CDR3 contains 19 residues. The V and J ends lost 3 bases and 1 base, in that order; junction bases with no gene match: 10. Germline CDR1 and CDR2: LGHDT and YNNKEL (reference sequence). CDR3 DNA sequence: TGTGCCAGCAGCCAGTTCTACGGACAGGGGCGATCTGGGGCCAACGTCCTGACTTTC. Translating gives CASSQFYGQGRSGANVLTF.

The V and J genes are TRBV2 and TRBJ2-4; 14 nucleotides line up with TRBD2. Germline CDR1 reads SNHLY; CDR2 reads FYNNEI. The ends lost 9 bases at V and 9 bases at J; junction bases unmatched: 10. The CDR3 has 15 residues. The CDR3 DNA is TGTGCCAGTAACCCCGGGACTAGCGGGAGAGGCATTCAGTACTTC. Amino acid sequence: CASNPGTSGRGIQYF.

This clonotype was detected a few times. The V call is TRBV30, the J call TRBJ1-3, with a possible D match to TRBD1 (5 bases). The CDR3 consists of 13 residues. V was cut by 4 bases and J by 4 bases, with 11 bases left in between. Germline loops: CDR1 GTSNPN, CDR2 SVGIG (reference sequence). CDR3 protein: CAWMWGEGNTIYF. DNA for the CDR3: TGTGCCTGGATGTGGGGCGAAGGAAACACCATATATTTT. The full variable domain, completed using reference TRBV30 and TRBJ1-3, is SQTIHQWPATLVQPVGSPLSLECTVEGTSNPNLYWYRQAAGRGLQLLFYSVGIGQISSEVPQNLSASRPQDRQFILSSKKLLLSDSGFYLCAWMWGEGNTIYFGEGSWLTVV.

This clonotype was detected only a few times. This rearrangement joins TRBV10-3 to TRBJ2-7; 8 bases are a match to TRBD2. Trimming took 6 bases from V and 4 from J; bases not matched to a gene: 8. The length of the CDR3 is 14 residues. Germline loops: CDR1 ENHRY, CDR2 SYGVKD. The CDR3 bases are TGTGCCATCAGCTATAGCGGGGAGGGGTACGAGCAGTACTTC. Translated: CAISYSGEGYEQYF.

V is TRBV6-2 or TRBV6-3 and J is TRBJ1-1; tentatively, D is TRBD1 (6 bases). Germline lookup yields CDR1 MNHEY and CDR2 SVGEGT. This CDR3 contains 15 residues. The V end lost 2 bases, the J end lost 5 bases, and 15 bases lay between the germline ends. The CDR3 DNA reads TGTGCCAGCAGTTACCTACAGGGCCAGGGGACTGAAGCTTTCTTT. Encoded protein: CASSYLQGQGTEAFF.

This clonotype was recorded many times. The chain employs TRBV19 and TRBJ1-1; D not certain. Germline CDR1 LNHDA, CDR2 SQIVND (reference sequence). Trimming cost V 1 base and J 0 bases, with 3 bases left between them. CDR3 length equals 13 residues. The CDR3 region has the DNA TGTGCCAGTAGTATAGGGATGAACACTGAAGCTTTCTTT. This gives the protein CASSIGMNTEAFF.

This clonotype was picked up a small number of times. The CDR3 spells CSAPVGWDEQFF. In DNA, the CDR3 is TGCAGTGCTCCTGTGGGCTGGGATGAGCAGTTCTTC. The gene calls are TRBV20-1 and TRBJ2-1; D uncertain. Germline V gene lookup returns CDR1 DFQATT and CDR2 SNEGSKA (reference sequence). V was pared by 5 bases and J by 8 bases, with 13 bases between. The CDR3 consists of 12 residues.

The gene calls are TRBV20-1 and TRBJ1-5; 7 nucleotides line up with TRBD1. With V trimmed by 6 bases and J by 3 bases, 5 bases remained unmatched. The germline CDR1 and CDR2 sequences are DFQATT and SNEGSKA (reference sequence). The CDR3 has 13 residues. The CDR3 loop is CSASTGVNQPQHF. The DNA of the CDR3 is TGCAGTGCGAGTACAGGGGTCAATCAGCCCCAGCATTTT.

This chain connects TRBV27 to TRBJ2-1; weak D call: TRBD1 (6 bases). Germline CDR1 is MNHEY and CDR2 is SMNVEV (reference sequence). The CDR3 is made up of 11 amino acids. CDR3 protein: CDVRGNNEQFF. The CDR3, as DNA: TGTGACGTAAGGGGGAACAATGAGCAGTTCTTC.

This clonotype was seen more than once but under ten times. The V call is TRBV19, the J call TRBJ2-4; a possible D gene is TRBD1 (5 bases). CDR3 size: 16 residues. Germline-derived CDR1 and CDR2 are LNHDA and SQIVND (reference sequence). The V gene lost 10 bases and the J gene lost 1 base, with 20 bases spanning the gap. CDR3 bases: TGTGCCATCTCCCCGGCGAAGGGGTGGGCCAAAAACATTCAGTACTTC. Translation: CAISPAKGWAKNIQYF.